This TCR beta chain emerged from a study of beta chain features in type 1 diabetes (dated 2018 in TCRdb). Background on the whole study: Mean age, gender distribution, total cell number and subset yield were not different between patients and healthy donors. A total of about 100 million sorted cells were examined across all samples, and RNA yield correlated strongly with the number of cells per subset. In the study, recently diagnosed type 1 diabetes patients and matched healthy donors were compared on the TCRB repertoires of their sorted circulating CD4+ T cell subsets. Whereas all 30 or so donors provided naive and central memory subsets, regulatory and stem cell-like memory subsets were isolated from just 8 patients and roughly 8 healthy donors.

All of the isolated RNA was reverse transcribed with the High Capacity cDNA Reverse Transcription Kit, so expressed TCRB transcripts were sequenced. Deep immunoSEQ sequencing was applied to naive, central memory and regulatory T cell samples, giving an average of about 3.8 million total reads per sample. Sorted cells were lysed in RLT buffer, and RNA was extracted using DNase-treated RNeasy Micro or Mini kits according to cell number. To prevent cross-contamination, every cell subset was processed on its own, while patient and healthy donor samples were processed together. Using the immunoSEQ multiplex PCR, TCRB sequences were amplified from cDNA into 87-bp fragments spanning the CDR3 region. Sequencing of the amplicons was done on the Illumina HiSeq platform. On the authors' methods: Synthetic template baselines were used to correct PCR bias computationally, reads within Hamming distance 2 were collapsed together, and singletons that could not be merged were discarded. By aligning reads against IMGT, V, D and J genes, CDR3 length, and insertions or deletions at six rearrangement sites were assigned. Within each subset, clonotype counts were normalized to sorted cell number, and only after that were true diversity and Gini coefficients computed with the tcR R package. The overlap coefficient, calculated on TCRB nucleotide sequences, was used to quantify repertoire sharing. TCRdb took over this immuneACCESS table, retaining in-frame rearrangements with V and J assigned. Such tables are incomplete; in checked studies, under half of the missing clones stem from an unresolved V gene, and the remainder is unexplained. V and J calls and clone size are copied from that table; D and trimming were computed from the DNA. The sample data list over 100,000 clones, and over 15% of these were observed just once. Less than 3% of the sample comes from the top ten.

The CDR3 sequence holds 12 residues, the cysteine and phenylalanine included. Just CDR3 DNA is preserved here, 36 bases in frame from base 1. V sheds 5 bases and J sheds 1 base, leaving 6 bases between their ends. Sequences SGHNT (CDR1) and YYREEE (CDR2) are obtained from the germline V gene (reference sequence). Each donor gave one peripheral blood draw, approximately 100 mL on average, collected into heparinised tubes. A BD FACSAria II and a panel including CD45RO, CCR7, CD25, CD127, CD95 and CD27 were used to sort naive, central memory, regulatory and stem cell-like memory CD4+ T cells. Every sorted population had a purity above 95%. Right away, PBMCs were isolated by Lymphoprep density gradient centrifugation and were stained directly, with no culture step. So that batch effects would be minimized, each experiment stained and sorted samples in pairs, pairing one healthy donor with one patient.

As for this clone: Its antigen specificity is not known. Base qualities are missing; no much larger clone stands one base away.

Overall study outcomes, separate from this receptor: Patients with type 1 diabetes made fewer insertions and deleted more nucleotides at VDJ recombination sites, implying thymic rearrangement abnormalities. Naive, central memory and regulatory TCRB repertoires appeared more similar among patients than among healthy donors. PCR might favor shorter templates, but patient and control samples were amplified and corrected together, so any skew would affect both groups equally. Only small numbers of individuals were included in the HLA sub-analyses, which left unresolved whether HLA type had any influence on TCRB rearrangement. Type 1 diabetes patients showed a moderate but significant shortening of TCRB CDR3 length in all four CD4+ subsets. Sequencing cDNA rather than genomic DNA could over-represent highly expressing activated cells, although activation and CD3 levels did not differ between groups.

This TCR derives from a man under 40 with type 1 diabetes. Rearrangement joined TRBV5-4 to TRBJ1-1, with the D gene not confidently named. Material for sequencing was central memory CD4+ T cells from blood. CDR3 sequence: CASSSPNTEAFF. Read as DNA, the sequence is TGTGCCAGCAGTTCTCCGAACACTGAAGCTTTCTTT.